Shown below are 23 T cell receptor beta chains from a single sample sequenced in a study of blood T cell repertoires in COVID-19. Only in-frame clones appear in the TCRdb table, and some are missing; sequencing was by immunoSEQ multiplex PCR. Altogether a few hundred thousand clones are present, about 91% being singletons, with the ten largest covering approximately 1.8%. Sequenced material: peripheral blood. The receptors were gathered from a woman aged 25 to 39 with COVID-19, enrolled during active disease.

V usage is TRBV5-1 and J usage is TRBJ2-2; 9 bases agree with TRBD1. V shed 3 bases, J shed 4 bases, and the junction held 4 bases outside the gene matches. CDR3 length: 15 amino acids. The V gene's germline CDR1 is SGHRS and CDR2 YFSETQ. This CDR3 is CASSSGTGRTGELFF. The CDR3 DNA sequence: TGCGCCAGCAGCTCAGGGACAGGGCGCACCGGGGAGCTGTTTTTT.

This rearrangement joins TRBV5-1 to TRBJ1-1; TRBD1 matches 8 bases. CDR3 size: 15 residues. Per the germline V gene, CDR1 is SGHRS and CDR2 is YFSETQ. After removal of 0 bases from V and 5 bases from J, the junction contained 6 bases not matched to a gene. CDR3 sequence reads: CASSLGDRPGTEAFF. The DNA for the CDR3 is TGCGCCAGCAGCTTGGGGGACAGGCCGGGTACTGAAGCTTTCTTT.

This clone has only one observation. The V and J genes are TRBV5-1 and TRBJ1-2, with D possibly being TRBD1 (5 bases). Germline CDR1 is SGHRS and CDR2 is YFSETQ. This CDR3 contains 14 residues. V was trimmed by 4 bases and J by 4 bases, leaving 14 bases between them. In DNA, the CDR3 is TGCGCCAGCAGCCCAACCCAGGGAGGCTATGGCTACACCTTC. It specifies CASSPTQGGYGYTF.

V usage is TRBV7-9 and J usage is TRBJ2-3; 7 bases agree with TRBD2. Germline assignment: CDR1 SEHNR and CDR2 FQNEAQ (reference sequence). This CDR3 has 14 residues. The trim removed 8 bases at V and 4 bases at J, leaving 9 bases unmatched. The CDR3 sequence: CASLTAGLADTQYF. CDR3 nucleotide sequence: TGTGCCAGCCTTACAGCGGGGCTGGCAGATACGCAGTATTTT.

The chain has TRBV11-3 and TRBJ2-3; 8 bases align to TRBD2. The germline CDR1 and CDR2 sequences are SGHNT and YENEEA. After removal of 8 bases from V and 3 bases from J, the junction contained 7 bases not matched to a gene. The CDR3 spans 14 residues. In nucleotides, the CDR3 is TGTGCCAGCCGGGGGGGACTGGATACAGATACGCAGTATTTT. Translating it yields CASRGGLDTDTQYF.

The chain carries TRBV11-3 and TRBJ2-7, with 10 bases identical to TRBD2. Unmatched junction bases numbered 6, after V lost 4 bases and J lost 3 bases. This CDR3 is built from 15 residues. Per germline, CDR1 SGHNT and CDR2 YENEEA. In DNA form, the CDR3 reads TGTGCCAGCAGCTCCTCTAGCGGGGGAGGCTACGAGCAGTACTTC. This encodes CASSSSSGGGYEQYF.

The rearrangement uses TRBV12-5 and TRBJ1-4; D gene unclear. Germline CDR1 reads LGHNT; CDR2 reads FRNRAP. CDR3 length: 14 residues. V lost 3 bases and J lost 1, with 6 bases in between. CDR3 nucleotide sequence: TGTGCTAGTGGTTTTGGAGGAACTAATGAAAAACTGTTTTTT. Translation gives CASGFGGTNEKLFF.

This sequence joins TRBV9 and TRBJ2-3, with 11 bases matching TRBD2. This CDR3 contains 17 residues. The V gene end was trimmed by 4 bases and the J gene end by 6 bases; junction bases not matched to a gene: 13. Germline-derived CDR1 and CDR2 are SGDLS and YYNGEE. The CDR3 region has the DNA TGTGCCAGCAGCCCACGACTAGCGGGGTTTGTATCCGATACGCAGTATTTT. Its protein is CASSPRLAGFVSDTQYF.

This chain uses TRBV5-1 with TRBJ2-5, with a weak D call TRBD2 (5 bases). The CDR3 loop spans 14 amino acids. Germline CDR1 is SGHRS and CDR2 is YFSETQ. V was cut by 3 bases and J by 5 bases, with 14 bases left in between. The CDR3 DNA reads TGCGCCAGCAGCTCGCAAACGTCTAGCGAGACCCAGTACTTC. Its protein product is CASSSQTSSETQYF.

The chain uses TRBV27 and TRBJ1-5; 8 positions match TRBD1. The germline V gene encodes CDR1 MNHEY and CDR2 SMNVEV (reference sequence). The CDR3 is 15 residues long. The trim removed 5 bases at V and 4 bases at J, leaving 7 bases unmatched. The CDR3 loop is CASSTLRQGNQPQHF. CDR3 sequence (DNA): TGTGCCAGCAGTACACTCAGACAGGGGAATCAGCCCCAGCATTTT.

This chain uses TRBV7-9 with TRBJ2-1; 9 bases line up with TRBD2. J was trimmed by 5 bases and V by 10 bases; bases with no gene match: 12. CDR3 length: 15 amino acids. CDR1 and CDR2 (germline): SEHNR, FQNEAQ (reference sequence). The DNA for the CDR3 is TGTGCCATACTCGGAGGGACTAGCAAGCACAATGAGCAGTTCTTC. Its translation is CAILGGTSKHNEQFF.

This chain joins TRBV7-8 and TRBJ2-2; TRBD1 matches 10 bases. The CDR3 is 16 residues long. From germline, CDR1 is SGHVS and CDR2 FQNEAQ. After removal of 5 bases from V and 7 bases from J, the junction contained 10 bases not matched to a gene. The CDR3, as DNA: TGTGCCAGCAGCCCCACAAAGGGACAGGGGCACGGGGAGCTGTTTTTT. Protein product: CASSPTKGQGHGELFF.

The CDR3 loop reads CASSPGTGRGYTF. CDR3 sequence (DNA): TGTGCCAGCAGCCCAGGGACAGGGAGAGGCTACACCTTC. This rearrangement joins TRBV7-2 to TRBJ1-2; TRBD1 agrees at 9 bases. From germline, CDR1 is SGHTA and CDR2 FQGNSA. This CDR3 comprises 13 residues. V shed 5 bases and J 8 bases; nucleotides not matched to a gene: 6.

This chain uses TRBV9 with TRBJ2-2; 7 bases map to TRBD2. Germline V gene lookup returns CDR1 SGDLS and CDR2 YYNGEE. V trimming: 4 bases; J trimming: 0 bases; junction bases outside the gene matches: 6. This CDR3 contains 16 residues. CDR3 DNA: TGTGCCAGCAGCACCCGTCGGGGGGCGAACACCGGGGAGCTGTTTTTT. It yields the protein CASSTRRGANTGELFF.

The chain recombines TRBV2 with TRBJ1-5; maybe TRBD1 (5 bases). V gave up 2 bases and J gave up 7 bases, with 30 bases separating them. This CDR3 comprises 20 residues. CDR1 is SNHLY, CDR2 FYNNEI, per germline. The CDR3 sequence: CASSEYGTGGWANRGQPQHF. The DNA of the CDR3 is TGTGCCAGCAGTGAATACGGGACCGGGGGGTGGGCAAACCGGGGACAGCCCCAGCATTTT.

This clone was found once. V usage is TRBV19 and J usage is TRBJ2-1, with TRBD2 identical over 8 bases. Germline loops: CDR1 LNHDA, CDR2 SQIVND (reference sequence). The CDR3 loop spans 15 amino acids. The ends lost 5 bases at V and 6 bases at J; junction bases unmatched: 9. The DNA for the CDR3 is TGTGCCAGTAGTTTGGTGGCGGGGGGTTTCAATGAGCAGTTCTTC. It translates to CASSLVAGGFNEQFF.

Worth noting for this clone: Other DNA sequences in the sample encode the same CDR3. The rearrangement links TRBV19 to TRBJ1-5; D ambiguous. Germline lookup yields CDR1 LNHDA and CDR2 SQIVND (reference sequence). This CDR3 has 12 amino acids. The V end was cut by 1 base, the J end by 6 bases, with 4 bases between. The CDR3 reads CASSIGGQPQHF. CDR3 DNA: TGTGCCAGTAGTATAGGCGGTCAGCCCCAGCATTTT.

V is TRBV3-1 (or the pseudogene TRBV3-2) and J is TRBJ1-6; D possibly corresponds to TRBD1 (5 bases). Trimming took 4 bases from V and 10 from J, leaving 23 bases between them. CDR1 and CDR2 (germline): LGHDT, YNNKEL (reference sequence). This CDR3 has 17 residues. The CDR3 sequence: CASSLGQGAPRSSPLHF. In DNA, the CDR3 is TGTGCCAGCAGCCTCGGACAAGGGGCCCCGCGGAGCTCACCCCTCCACTTT.

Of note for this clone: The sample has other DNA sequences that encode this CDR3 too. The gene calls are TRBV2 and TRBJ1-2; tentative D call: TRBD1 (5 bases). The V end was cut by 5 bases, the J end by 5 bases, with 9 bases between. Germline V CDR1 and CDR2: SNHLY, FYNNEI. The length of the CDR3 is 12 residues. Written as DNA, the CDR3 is TGTGCCAGCAGTCGCGACAGTTATGGCTACACCTTC. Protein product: CASSRDSYGYTF. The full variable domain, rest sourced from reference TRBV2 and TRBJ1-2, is EPEVTQTPSHQVTQMGQEVILRCVPISNHLYFYWYRQILGQKVEFLVSFYNNEISEKSEIFDDQFSVERPDGSNFTLKIRSTKLEDSAMYFCASSRDSYGYTFGSGTRLTVV.

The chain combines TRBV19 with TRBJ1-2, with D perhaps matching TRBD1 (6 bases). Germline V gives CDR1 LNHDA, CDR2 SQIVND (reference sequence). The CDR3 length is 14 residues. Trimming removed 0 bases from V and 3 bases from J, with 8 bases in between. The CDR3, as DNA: TGTGCCAGTAGTATAGAATCAGGGGACTATGGCTACACCTTC. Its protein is CASSIESGDYGYTF.

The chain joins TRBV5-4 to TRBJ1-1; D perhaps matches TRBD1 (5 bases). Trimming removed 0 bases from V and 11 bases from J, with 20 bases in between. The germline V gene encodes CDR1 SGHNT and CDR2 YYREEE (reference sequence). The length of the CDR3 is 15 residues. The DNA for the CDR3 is TGTGCCAGCAGCTTGGATCGGGGGAACGGAGACGGGGCTTTCTTT. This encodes CASSLDRGNGDGAFF.

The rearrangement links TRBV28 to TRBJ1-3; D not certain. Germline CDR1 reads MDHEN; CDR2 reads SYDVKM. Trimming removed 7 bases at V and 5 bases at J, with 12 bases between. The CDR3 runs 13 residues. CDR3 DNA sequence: TGTGCCAGCACCAACAGTCCCAGAAACACCATATATTTT. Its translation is CASTNSPRNTIYF.

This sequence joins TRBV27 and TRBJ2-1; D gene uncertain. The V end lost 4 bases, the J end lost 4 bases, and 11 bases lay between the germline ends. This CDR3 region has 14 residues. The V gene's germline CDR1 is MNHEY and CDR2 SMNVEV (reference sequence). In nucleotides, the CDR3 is TGTGCCAGCAGTTCAGGAACTGTATACAATGAGCAGTTCTTC. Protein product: CASSSGTVYNEQFF.